The 11 T cell receptor beta chains presented below share a single source sample, sequenced in a study of shared clonotypes between healthy human individuals. Here immunoSEQ multiplex PCR was the method, and the copy in TCRdb shows in-frame clones only, minus some. This sample yields a few million clones, of which more than 80% are seen a single time; about 0.13% belongs to the top ten. Source material: naive CD4+ T cells sorted from blood. Described subset: CD45RA+ positively selected. The receptors shown here come from a young man in good health.

V gene TRBV18 combines with J gene TRBJ2-7; 7 nucleotides agree with TRBD1. Trimming removed 3 bases from V and 0 bases from J; junction bases left unmatched: 5. The CDR3 loop spans 15 amino acids. Germline CDR1 and CDR2: KGHSH and LQKENI. The CDR3 region is CASSPMTGFSYEQYF. CDR3 DNA: TGTGCCAGCTCACCTATGACAGGGTTCTCCTACGAGCAGTACTTC.

This clone was detected once. The CDR3 here is CASSISGVGSSPYEQYF. The DNA of the CDR3 is TGTGCCAGTAGTATAAGCGGGGTGGGAAGTAGCCCCTACGAGCAGTACTTC. This chain uses TRBV19 with TRBJ2-7, with 7 bases lining up with TRBD2. The CDR3 covers 17 residues. After removal of 2 bases from V and 2 bases from J, the junction contained 12 bases not matched to a gene. CDR1 is LNHDA and CDR2 is SQIVND in the germline V gene (reference sequence).

This chain links TRBV19 with TRBJ2-4, with 9 bases that match TRBD2. Germline CDR1 is LNHDA and CDR2 is SQIVND (reference sequence). There are 19 residues in the CDR3. Unmatched junction bases numbered 22, after V lost 6 bases and J lost 7 bases. CDR3: CASSATTFSSGNSRNIQYF. CDR3 nucleotides: TGTGCCAGTAGCGCGACAACTTTTTCTAGCGGGAACTCGAGGAACATTCAGTACTTC.

The chain employs TRBV9 and TRBJ1-1; 7 bases match TRBD1. The germline V gene encodes CDR1 SGDLS and CDR2 YYNGEE. The CDR3 runs to 15 residues. J gave up 0 bases and V 3 bases, and 5 bases lay outside the gene matches. The chain's CDR3 is CASSATGDMNTEAFF. The DNA of the CDR3 is TGTGCCAGCAGCGCAACAGGGGACATGAACACTGAAGCTTTCTTT.

V is TRBV18 and J is TRBJ2-1; 8 bases fit TRBD2. The CDR3 is 16 amino acids. J was trimmed by 3 bases and V by 0 bases; bases with no gene match: 4. Looked up from germline, CDR1 is KGHSH and CDR2 is LQKENI. The CDR3 coding sequence is TGTGCCAGCTCACCACCGTACGGGGGGGTCTACAATGAGCAGTTCTTC. It yields the protein CASSPPYGGVYNEQFF.

This clone was observed a handful of times. The sample carries other DNA sequences with the same CDR3. V is TRBV19 and J is TRBJ2-7; 8 positions match TRBD1. With 6 bases clipped from V and 3 bases from J, the junction kept 4 bases outside the gene matches. CDR1 and CDR2 from the germline V gene are LNHDA and SQIVND (reference sequence). The CDR3 has 13 amino acids. In nucleotides, the CDR3 is TGTGCCAGTAGCGGTACAGGGGGCTACGAGCAGTACTTC. This gives the protein CASSGTGGYEQYF.

The V call is TRBV30, the J call TRBJ2-7; D call uncertain. CDR1 is GTSNPN, CDR2 SVGIG, per germline (reference sequence). V was trimmed by 2 bases and J by 6 bases, leaving 8 bases between them. The CDR3 is made up of 11 amino acids. CDR3 amino acids: CAWSTTVEQYF. CDR3 nucleotide sequence: TGTGCCTGGAGTACAACAGTCGAGCAGTACTTC.

The chain employs TRBV4-1 and TRBJ2-1, with no clear D. CDR1 MGHRA and CDR2 YSYEKL come from the germline V gene. This CDR3 spans 16 amino acids. Trimming pared 1 base from V and 3 bases from J, leaving 13 bases between. This chain's CDR3 is CASSQGSALNYNEQFF. The CDR3 DNA is TGCGCCAGCAGCCAAGGTTCCGCCCTCAACTACAATGAGCAGTTCTTC.

The chain joins TRBV15 to TRBJ2-1, with 14 bases lining up with TRBD2. The CDR3 runs to 15 residues. Germline V gene data show CDR1 as LNHNV and CDR2 as YYDKDF (reference sequence). The V and J ends lost 5 bases and 5 bases, in that order; junction bases with no gene match: 2. CDR3 sequence reads: CATSGLAGGHNEQFF. The CDR3 DNA sequence: TGTGCCACCAGCGGACTAGCGGGGGGCCACAATGAGCAGTTCTTC. Supplemented by reference TRBV15 and TRBJ2-1, the full variable domain reads DAMVIQNPRYQVTQFGKPVTLSCSQTLNHNVMYWYQQKSSQAPKLLFHYYDKDFNNEADTPDNFQSRRPNTSFCFLDIRSPGLGDTAMYLCATSGLAGGHNEQFFGPGTRLTVL.

This clone was found once. Other DNA sequences within the sample encode an identical CDR3. The genes are TRBV9 and TRBJ2-1; the match to TRBD1 covers 7 bases. The CDR3 spans 15 residues. Germline-derived CDR1 and CDR2 are SGDLS and YYNGEE. Trimming at V came to 0 bases and at J to 1 base, leaving 1 base not matched to a gene. DNA of the CDR3: TGTGCCAGCAGCGTAGCAGGGGGATCCTACAATGAGCAGTTCTTC. This translates into CASSVAGGSYNEQFF.

The rearrangement joins TRBV18 to TRBJ2-2, with a possible D match to TRBD2 (5 bases). CDR3 length: 18 residues. V lost 0 bases and J lost 5, with 19 bases in between. CDR1 is KGHSH and CDR2 is LQKENI in the germline V gene. CDR3 sequence reads: CASSPPNAGAPGTGELFF. In DNA, the CDR3 is TGTGCCAGCTCACCACCAAACGCAGGCGCCCCGGGGACCGGGGAGCTGTTTTTT.